This T cell receptor beta chain is drawn from a study of human CD8 memory T cell subsets. The CDR3 runs 14 residues. Germline V gene lookup returns CDR1 LNHDA and CDR2 SQIVND (reference sequence). A remark on this clonotype: Its specificity is not known.

A UMI-labeled 5' RACE approach was the method that produced the TCR beta libraries. TCRdb reprocessed the 5' RACE reads, with one entry per CDR3 protein and no DNA. The sample has more than 10,000 distinct CDR3 sequences. TSTEM cells were defined as CCR7+ PD-1- TIGIT- CD8+ memory cells. PBMC were obtained from the buffy coats of healthy donors. Enrichment of total CD8+ T cells was achieved using negative magnetic separation. Study results and limitations: While effector memory cells differed, stem-like memory and precursor exhausted T cells had similarly high diversity.

Sequenced input: CD8+ stem-like memory T cells (TSCM and TCM) sorted from PBMCs. The subset is: stem-like memory CD8 T cells (TSTEM), CCR7+ PD-1- TIGIT-. The receptor comes from a human donor in good health. This chain connects TRBV19 to TRBJ1-4. The CDR3 is CASSPQGGYEKLFF.